This TCR beta chain was recorded in a study of blood T cell repertoires in COVID-19. Study as a whole: COVID-19 samples, acute and convalescent, were from the United States, Italy and Spain. T cells, B-cell-depleted T cells, or PBMCs provided the cDNA or gDNA that served as material.

Profiling relied on immunoSEQ multiplex PCR, and the TCRdb table lists in-frame clones only, not all of them. Of about 360,000 clones listed, 85% to 90% were seen once; the top ten hold less than 3.5%. Germline CDR1 and CDR2: SGHVS and FQNEAQ. V was trimmed by 5 bases and J by 2 bases, leaving 11 bases between them. CDR3 length: 14 amino acids. This receptor was obtained from a human donor in a cohort sampled during active COVID-19. Input material: peripheral blood. J is TRBJ2-3 and V is TRBV7-8; possible D gene TRBD1, 6 bases. CDR3 DNA: TGTGCCAGCAGCCTAACAGGGAACACAGATACGCAGTATTTT. It translates to CASSLTGNTDTQYF.